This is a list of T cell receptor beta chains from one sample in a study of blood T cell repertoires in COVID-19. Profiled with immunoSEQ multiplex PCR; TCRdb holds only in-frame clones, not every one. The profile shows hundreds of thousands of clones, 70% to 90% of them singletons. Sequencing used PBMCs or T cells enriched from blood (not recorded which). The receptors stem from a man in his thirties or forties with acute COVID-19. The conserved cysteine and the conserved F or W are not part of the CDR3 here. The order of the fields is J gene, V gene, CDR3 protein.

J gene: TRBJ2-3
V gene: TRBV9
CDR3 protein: ASSAPLAGGPADTQY

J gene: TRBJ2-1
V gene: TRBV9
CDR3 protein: ASSTGRGGYNEQF

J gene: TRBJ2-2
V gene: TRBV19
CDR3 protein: ASSITGHVTGELF

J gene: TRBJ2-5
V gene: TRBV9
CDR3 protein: ASSVATGTSGVFSQETQY

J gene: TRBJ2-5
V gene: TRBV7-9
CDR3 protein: ASSSLGTEETQY

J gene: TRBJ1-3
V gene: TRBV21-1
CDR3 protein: ASLGQGKNTIY

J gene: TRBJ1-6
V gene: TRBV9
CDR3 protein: ASSVLDRTSPLH

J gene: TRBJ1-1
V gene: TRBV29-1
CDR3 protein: SVDRAGAGAF

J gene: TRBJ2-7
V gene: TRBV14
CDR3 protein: ASSQVRELY

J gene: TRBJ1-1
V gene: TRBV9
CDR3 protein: ASSARDSTEAF

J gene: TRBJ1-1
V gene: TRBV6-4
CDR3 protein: ASSATGKRRFSTEAF

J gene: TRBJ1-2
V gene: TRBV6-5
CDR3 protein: ASSKAGNYGYT

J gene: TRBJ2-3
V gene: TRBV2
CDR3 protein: ATLGLNVEDTQY

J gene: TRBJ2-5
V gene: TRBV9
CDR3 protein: ASSTRTSGGEETQY

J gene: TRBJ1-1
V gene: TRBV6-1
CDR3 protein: ASSELAARGAF

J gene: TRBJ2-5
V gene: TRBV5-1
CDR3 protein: ASSLNSPQETQY

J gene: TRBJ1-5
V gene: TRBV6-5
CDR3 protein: ASRDGGNQPQH

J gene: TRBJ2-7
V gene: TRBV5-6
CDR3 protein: ASSFLGGEDYEQY

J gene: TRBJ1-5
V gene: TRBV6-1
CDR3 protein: ASSEKGGGYQPQH

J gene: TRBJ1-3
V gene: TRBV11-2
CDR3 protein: ASSPRVNTIY

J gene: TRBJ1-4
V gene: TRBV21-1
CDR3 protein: ASSKTGSSTNEKLF

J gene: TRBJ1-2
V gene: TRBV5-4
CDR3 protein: ASSLTGATYGYT

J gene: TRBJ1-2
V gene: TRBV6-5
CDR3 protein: ASSSKVRGAGT

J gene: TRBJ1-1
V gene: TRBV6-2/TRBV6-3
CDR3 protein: ASSPIERDTEAF

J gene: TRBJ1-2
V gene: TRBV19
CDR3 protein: ASRATGNSYT

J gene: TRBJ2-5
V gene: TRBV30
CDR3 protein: AWSEGATQY

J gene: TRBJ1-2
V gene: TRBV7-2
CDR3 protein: ASSDVGQGVGYT

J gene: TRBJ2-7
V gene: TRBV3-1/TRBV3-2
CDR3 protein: ASSNMKTVSYEQY

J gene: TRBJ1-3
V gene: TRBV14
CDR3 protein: ASDQGFGNTIY

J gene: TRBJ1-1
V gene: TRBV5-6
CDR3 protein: ASSLRQEAF

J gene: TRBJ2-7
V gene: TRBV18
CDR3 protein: ASSPGRSSYEQY

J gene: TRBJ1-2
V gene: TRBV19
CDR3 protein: ASSASLQGTGGYT

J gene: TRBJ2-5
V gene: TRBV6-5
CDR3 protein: ASKYTAQETQY

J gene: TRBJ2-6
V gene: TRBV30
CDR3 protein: AWGTSGANVLT

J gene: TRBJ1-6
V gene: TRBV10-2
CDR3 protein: ASTTAPGQGSSPLH

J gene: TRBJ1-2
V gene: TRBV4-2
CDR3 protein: ASSLSNYGYT

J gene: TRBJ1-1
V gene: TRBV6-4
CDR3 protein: ASSILRQGNTEAF

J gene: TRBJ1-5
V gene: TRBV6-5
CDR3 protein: ASSLHSNQPQH

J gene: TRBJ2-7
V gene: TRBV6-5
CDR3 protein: ASSLVAGHSYEQY

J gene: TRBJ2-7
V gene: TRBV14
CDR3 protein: ASSHTSSYEQY

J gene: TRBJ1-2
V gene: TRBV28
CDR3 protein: ASVWDDRVFT

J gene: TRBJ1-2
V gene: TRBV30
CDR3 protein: AWSVQGYGYT

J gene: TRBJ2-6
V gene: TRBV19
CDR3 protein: ASSTTGTGANVLT

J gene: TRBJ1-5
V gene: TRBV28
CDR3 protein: ASSSLQGANQPQH

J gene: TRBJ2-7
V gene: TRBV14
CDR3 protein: ASSYATGTGGYEQY

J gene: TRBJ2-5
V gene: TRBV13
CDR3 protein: ASSLMVASGQETQY

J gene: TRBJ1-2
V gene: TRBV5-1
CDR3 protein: ASSDSGFNYGYT